This T cell receptor (beta chain) came from a study of blood T cell repertoires in COVID-19. Sequenced by immunoSEQ multiplex PCR; TCRdb stores in-frame clones only, minus some. The data contain fewer than 150,000 clones, about 90% of them singletons. The germline V and J ends were trimmed by 2 bases and 6 bases, with 8 bases remaining between them. Per the germline V gene, CDR1 is SGHRS and CDR2 is YFSETQ. The CDR3 has 13 residues. The sample consisted of peripheral blood. The source of this sequence is a woman older than 75 with acute or convalescent COVID-19. The chain is built from TRBV5-1 and TRBJ1-4, with D perhaps TRBD1 (6 bases). The CDR3 DNA is TGCGCCAGCAGCTTCGCAGGGGATGAAAAACTGTTTTTT. Amino acids: CASSFAGDEKLFF.